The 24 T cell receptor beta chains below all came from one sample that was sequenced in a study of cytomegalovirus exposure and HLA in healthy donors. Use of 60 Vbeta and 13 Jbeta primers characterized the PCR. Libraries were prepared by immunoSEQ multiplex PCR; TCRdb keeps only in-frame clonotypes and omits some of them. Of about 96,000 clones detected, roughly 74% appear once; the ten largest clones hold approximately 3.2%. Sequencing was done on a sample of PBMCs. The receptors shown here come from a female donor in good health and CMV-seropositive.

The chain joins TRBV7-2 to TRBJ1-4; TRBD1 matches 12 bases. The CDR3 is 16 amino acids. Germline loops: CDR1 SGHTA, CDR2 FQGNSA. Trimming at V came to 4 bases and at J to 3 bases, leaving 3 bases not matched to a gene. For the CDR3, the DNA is TGTGCCAGCAGCTCGGGACAGGGGGCGCCTAATGAAAAACTGTTTTTT. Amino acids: CASSSGQGAPNEKLFF.

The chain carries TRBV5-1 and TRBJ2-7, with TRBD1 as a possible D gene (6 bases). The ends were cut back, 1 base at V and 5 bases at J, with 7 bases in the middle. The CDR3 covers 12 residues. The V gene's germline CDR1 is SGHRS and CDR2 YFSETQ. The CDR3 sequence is CASSLTGNEQYF. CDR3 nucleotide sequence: TGCGCCAGCAGCTTGACAGGGAACGAGCAGTACTTC. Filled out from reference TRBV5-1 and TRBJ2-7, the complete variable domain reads KAGVTQTPRYLIKTRGQQVTLSCSPISGHRSVSWYQQTPGQGLQFLFEYFSETQRNKGNFPGRFSGRQFSNSRSEMNVSTLELGDSALYLCASSLTGNEQYFGPGTRLTVT.

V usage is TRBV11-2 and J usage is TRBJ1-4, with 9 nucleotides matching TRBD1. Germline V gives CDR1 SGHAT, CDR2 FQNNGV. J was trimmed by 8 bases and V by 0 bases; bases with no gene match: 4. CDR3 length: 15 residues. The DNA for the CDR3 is TGTGCCAGCAGCTTAGATCCCGGGACAGGGGAAAAACTGTTTTTT. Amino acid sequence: CASSLDPGTGEKLFF. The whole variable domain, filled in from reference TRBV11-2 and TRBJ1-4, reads EAGVAQSPRYKIIEKRQSVAFWCNPISGHATLYWYQQILGQGPKLLIQFQNNGVVDDSQLPKDRFSAERLKGVDSTLKIQPAKLEDSAVYLCASSLDPGTGEKLFFGSGTQLSVL.

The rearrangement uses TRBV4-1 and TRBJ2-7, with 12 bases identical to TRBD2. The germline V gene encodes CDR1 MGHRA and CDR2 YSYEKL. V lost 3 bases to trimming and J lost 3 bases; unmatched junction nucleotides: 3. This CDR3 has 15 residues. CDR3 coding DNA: TGCGCCAGCAGCCATTGGACTAGCGGGGTCTACGAGCAGTACTTC. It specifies CASSHWTSGVYEQYF.

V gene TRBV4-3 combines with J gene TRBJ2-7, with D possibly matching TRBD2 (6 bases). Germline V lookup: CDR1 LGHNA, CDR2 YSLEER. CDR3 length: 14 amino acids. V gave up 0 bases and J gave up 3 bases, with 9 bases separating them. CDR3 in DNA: TGCGCCAGCAGCCAAGACTTCGGGGGCTACGAGCAGTACTTC. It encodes CASSQDFGGYEQYF.

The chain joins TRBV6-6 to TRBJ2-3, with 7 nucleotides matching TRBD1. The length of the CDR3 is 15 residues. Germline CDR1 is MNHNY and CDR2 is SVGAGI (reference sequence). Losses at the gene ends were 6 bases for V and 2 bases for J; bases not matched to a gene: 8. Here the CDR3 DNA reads TGTGCCAGCAGCCCGGGACAGATGAACACAGATACGCAGTATTTT. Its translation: CASSPGQMNTDTQYF.

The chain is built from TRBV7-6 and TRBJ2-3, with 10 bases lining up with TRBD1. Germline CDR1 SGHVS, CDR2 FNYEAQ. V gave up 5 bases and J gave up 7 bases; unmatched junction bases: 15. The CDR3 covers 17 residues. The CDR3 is CASSPPGTGATSYTQYF. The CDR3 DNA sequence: TGTGCCAGCAGCCCCCCCGGGACAGGGGCCACCTCCTATACGCAGTATTTT.

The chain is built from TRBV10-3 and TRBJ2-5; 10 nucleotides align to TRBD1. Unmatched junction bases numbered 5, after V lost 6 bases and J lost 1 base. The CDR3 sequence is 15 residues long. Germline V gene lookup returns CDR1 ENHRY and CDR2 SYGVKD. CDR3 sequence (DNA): TGTGCCATCAGCCCAGGACAGGGGGGCCAAGAGACCCAGTACTTC. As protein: CAISPGQGGQETQYF.

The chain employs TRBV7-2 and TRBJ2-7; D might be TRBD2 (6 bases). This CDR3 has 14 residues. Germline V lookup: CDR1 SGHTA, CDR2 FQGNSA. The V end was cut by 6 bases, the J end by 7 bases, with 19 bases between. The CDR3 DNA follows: TGTGCCAGCAGTTCTGGGTGGAGGGGCGGAGAGCAGTACTTC. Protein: CASSSGWRGGEQYF. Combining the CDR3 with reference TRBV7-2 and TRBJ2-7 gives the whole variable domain GAGVSQSPSNKVTEKGKDVELRCDPISGHTALYWYRQSLGQGLEFLIYFQGNSAPDKSGLPSDRFSAERTGGSVSTLTIQRTQQEDSAVYLCASSSGWRGGEQYFGPGTRLTVT.

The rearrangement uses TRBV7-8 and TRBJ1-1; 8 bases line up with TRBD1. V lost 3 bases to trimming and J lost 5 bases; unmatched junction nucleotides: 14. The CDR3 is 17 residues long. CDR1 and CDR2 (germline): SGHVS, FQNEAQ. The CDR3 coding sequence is TGTGCCAGCAGCTTTTCGGACAGGGTTGCTATAAGGACTGAAGCTTTCTTT. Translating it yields CASSFSDRVAIRTEAFF.

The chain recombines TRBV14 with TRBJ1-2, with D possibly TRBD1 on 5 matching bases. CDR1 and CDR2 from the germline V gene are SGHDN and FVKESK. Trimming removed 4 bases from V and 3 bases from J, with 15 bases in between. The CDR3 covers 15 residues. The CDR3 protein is CASSRAGRGYYGYTF. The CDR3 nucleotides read TGTGCCAGCAGCCGAGCCGGGAGGGGCTACTATGGCTACACCTTC.

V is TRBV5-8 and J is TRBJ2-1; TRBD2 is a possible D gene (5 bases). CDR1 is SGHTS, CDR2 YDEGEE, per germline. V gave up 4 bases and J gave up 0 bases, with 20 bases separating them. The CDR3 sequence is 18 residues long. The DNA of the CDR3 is TGTGCCAGCAGCAGCCGTAGAGGCGGGCCAAGCTCCTACAATGAGCAGTTCTTC. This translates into CASSSRRGGPSSYNEQFF.

This chain's CDR3 is CASSNPGYYGYTF. CDR3 nucleotides: TGTGCCAGCAGTAACCCAGGGTACTATGGCTACACCTTC. The V call is TRBV28, the J call TRBJ1-2; D is perhaps TRBD1 (5 bases). CDR3 length: 13 amino acids. Germline V gene sequence: CDR1 MDHEN, CDR2 SYDVKM. V was shortened by 5 bases and J by 3 bases, with 10 bases between the two germline ends.

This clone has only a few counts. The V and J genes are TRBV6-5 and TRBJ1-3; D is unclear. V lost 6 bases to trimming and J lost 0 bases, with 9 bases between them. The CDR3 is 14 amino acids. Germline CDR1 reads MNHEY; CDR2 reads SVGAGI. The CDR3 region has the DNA TGTGCCAGCAGCCGAGCGTTCTCTGGAAACACCATATATTTT. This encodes CASSRAFSGNTIYF.

The CDR3: CAISANSANQPQHF. The CDR3 DNA follows: TGTGCCATCAGTGCGAACAGTGCCAATCAGCCCCAGCATTTT. V is TRBV10-3 and J is TRBJ1-5; D is ambiguous. V lost 4 bases, J lost 3 bases, and 10 bases lay in between. The germline V gene has CDR1 ENHRY and CDR2 SYGVKD. The CDR3 sequence is 14 residues long.

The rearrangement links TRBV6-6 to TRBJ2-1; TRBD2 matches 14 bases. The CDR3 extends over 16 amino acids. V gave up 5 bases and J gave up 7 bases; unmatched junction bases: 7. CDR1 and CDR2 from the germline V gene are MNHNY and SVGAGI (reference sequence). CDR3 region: CASSATSGGAKNEQFF. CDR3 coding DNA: TGTGCCAGCAGTGCGACTAGCGGGGGGGCGAAGAATGAGCAGTTCTTC.

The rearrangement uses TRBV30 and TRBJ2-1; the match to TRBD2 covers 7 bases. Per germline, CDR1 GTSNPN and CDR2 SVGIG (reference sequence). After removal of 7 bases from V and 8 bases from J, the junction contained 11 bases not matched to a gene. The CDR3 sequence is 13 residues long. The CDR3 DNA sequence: TGTGCCTCGGGACTAACAAATGTCTATGAGCAGTTCTTC. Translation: CASGLTNVYEQFF.

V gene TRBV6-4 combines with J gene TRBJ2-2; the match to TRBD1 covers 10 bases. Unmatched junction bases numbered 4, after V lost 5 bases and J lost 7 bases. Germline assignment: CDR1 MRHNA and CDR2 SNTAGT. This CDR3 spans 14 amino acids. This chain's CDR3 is CASSPTGGVGELFF. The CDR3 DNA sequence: TGTGCCAGCAGTCCGACAGGGGGCGTCGGGGAGCTGTTTTTT.

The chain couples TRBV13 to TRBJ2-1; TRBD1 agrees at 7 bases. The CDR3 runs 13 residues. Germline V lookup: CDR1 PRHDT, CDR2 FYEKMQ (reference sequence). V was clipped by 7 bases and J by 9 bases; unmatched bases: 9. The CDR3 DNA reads TGTGCCAGCACGAGGGGGCGTTATGGTGAGCAGTTCTTC. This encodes CASTRGRYGEQFF.

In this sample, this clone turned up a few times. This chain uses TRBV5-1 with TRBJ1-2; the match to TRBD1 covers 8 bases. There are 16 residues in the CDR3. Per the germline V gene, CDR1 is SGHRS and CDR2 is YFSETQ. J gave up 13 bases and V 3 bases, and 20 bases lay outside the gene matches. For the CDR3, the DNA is TGCGCCAGCAGCTCGTACGGGGGGACAGGCGCCGTTGGCGGCACCTTC. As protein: CASSSYGGTGAVGGTF.

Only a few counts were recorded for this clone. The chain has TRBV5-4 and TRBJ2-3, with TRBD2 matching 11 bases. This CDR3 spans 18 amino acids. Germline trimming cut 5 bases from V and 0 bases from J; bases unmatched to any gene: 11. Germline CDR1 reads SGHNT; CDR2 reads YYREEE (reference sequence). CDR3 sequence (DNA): TGTGCCAGCAGGGGAGGGGGGGGACTAGCGGATAGCACAGATACGCAGTATTTT. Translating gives CASRGGGGLADSTDTQYF.

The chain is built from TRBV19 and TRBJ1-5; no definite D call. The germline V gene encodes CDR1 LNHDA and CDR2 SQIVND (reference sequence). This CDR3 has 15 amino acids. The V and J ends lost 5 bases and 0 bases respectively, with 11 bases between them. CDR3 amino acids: CASSYLKYSNQPQHF. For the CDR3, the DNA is TGTGCCAGTAGTTACTTGAAATATAGCAATCAGCCCCAGCATTTT.

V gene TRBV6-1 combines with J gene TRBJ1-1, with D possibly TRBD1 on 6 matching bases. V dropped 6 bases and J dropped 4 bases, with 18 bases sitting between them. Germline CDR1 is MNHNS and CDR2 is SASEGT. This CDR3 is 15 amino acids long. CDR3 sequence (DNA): TGTGCCAGCAGCGCTTGGGGGGCGGGGGGCACTGAAGCTTTCTTT. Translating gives CASSAWGAGGTEAFF.

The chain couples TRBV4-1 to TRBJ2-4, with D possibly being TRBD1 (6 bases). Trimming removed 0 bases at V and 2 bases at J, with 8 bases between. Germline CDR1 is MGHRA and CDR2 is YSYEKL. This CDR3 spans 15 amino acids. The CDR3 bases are TGCGCCAGCAGCCAAGAAGGGACATCCAAAAACATTCAGTACTTC. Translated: CASSQEGTSKNIQYF.